The clone carrying this T cell receptor beta chain was seen ten or more times. No antigen is known for it. This sample was included in a study of CD8 T cells in ankylosing spondylitis. General study points: Significant enrichment of disease-linked clones was reportedly seen in matched ankylosing spondylitis synovial fluid. A TCR beta motif of fewer than 10 highly homologous variants seemed to mark ankylosing spondylitis blood.

From the 5' RACE reads, TCRdb called clonotypes with MiXCR, one entry per CDR3 protein. In the table there are roughly 440,000 distinct CDR3 sequences, about a sixth of which are singletons. Trimming removed 3 bases from V and 4 bases from J; junction bases left unmatched: 5. Per the germline V gene, CDR1 is DFQATT and CDR2 is SNEGSKA (reference sequence). The CDR3 extends over 15 amino acids. The V gene is TRBV20-1, the J gene TRBJ1-4; 10 positions agree with TRBD1. This clonotype was obtained from a male donor with ankylosing spondylitis. Sample: blood, either unsorted or a sorted T cell fraction (not recorded which). Here the CDR3 reads CSARRTGGSNEKLFF. As DNA, the CDR3 is TGCAGTGCTAGGAGGACAGGGGGAAGTAATGAAAAACTGTTTTTT.